These T cell receptor beta chains were read from a single sample in a study of CD8 T cells in Susac syndrome. MiXCR was run by TCRdb on the immunoSEQ multiplex PCR reads, yielding one entry per CDR3 protein. The data show over 150,000 distinct CDR3 sequences, about 96% seen once. Sample: CD4+ T cells from PBMCs. These TCRs come from a human donor with Susac syndrome. Both conserved end residues are part of each CDR3. Each record gives: CDR3 DNA, CDR3 protein, D gene, J gene, clone size, V gene. D genes are given only for firm matches. Some rows have no size entry. The others give once, few or many, or a class for an expanded clone.

CDR3nt: TGCAGCGCAGGGGACAGCAGACAAGAGACCCAGTACTTC
CDR3aa: CSAGDSRQETQYF
d_gene: TRBD1
j_gene: TRBJ2-5
abundance: .
v_gene: TRBV29-1

CDR3nt: TGTGCCAGCAGCCATAATTACAATGAGCAGTTCTTC
CDR3aa: CASSHNYNEQFF
d_gene: .
j_gene: TRBJ2-1
abundance: .
v_gene: TRBV4-2

CDR3nt: TGCAGCGTTGAAGGTGGGCGGCAAGCGGGACACATCTTCTACGAGCAGTACTTC
CDR3aa: CSVEGGRQAGHIFYEQYF
d_gene: .
j_gene: TRBJ2-7
abundance: .
v_gene: TRBV29-1

CDR3nt: TGTGCCAGCAGCAATGACTTCGCCCAAGAGACCCAGTACTTC
CDR3aa: CASSNDFAQETQYF
d_gene: .
j_gene: TRBJ2-5
abundance: .
v_gene: TRBV11-2

CDR3nt: TGTGCCAGCAGCCCCCCCGGGGGTGGGGGAAAGACCCAGTACTTC
CDR3aa: CASSPPGGGGKTQYF
d_gene: .
j_gene: TRBJ2-5
abundance: .
v_gene: TRBV3-1

CDR3nt: TGTGCCAGCAGTGCGAGGCCGGCTCGAGAGCAGTTCTTC
CDR3aa: CASSARPAREQFF
d_gene: .
j_gene: TRBJ2-1
abundance: .
v_gene: TRBV2

CDR3nt: TGTGCCTGGTCGCGAGGGAGCAACTACGAGCAGTACTTC
CDR3aa: CAWSRGSNYEQYF
d_gene: .
j_gene: TRBJ2-7
abundance: .
v_gene: TRBV30

CDR3nt: TGTGCCTGGACTAGCGGGAGGGCCCAGAGCGGGGAGCTGTTTTTT
CDR3aa: CAWTSGRAQSGELFF
d_gene: TRBD2
j_gene: TRBJ2-2
abundance: .
v_gene: TRBV30

CDR3nt: TGTGCCAGCAGCCATGACGTAGAGTATGGCTACACCTTC
CDR3aa: CASSHDVEYGYTF
d_gene: .
j_gene: TRBJ1-2
abundance: .
v_gene: TRBV7-9

CDR3nt: TGTGCCTGGAGTGATCACGGTAGCAATCAGCCCCAGCATTTT
CDR3aa: CAWSDHGSNQPQHF
d_gene: .
j_gene: TRBJ1-5
abundance: .
v_gene: TRBV30

CDR3nt: TGCAGCACCCGGACTAGCAAAGATACGCAGTATTTT
CDR3aa: CSTRTSKDTQYF
d_gene: TRBD2
j_gene: TRBJ2-3
abundance: .
v_gene: TRBV29-1

CDR3nt: TGTGCCAGCAGCTTCCGTGGACAGAACACTGAAGCTTTCTTT
CDR3aa: CASSFRGQNTEAFF
d_gene: .
j_gene: TRBJ1-1
abundance: .
v_gene: TRBV7-2

CDR3nt: TGTGCCAGCAGCGTAACAGGGGGGAGAGAGACCCAGTACTTC
CDR3aa: CASSVTGGRETQYF
d_gene: TRBD1
j_gene: TRBJ2-5
abundance: once
v_gene: TRBV9

CDR3nt: TGCGCCAGCAGCCAACCCGACAGGGGCGGAAGGGGGGAGCTGTTTTTT
CDR3aa: CASSQPDRGGRGELFF
d_gene: TRBD1
j_gene: TRBJ2-2
abundance: .
v_gene: TRBV4-1

CDR3nt: TGTGCCAGCAGTTCACAGGGGTGGCAGCCCCAGCATTTT
CDR3aa: CASSSQGWQPQHF
d_gene: TRBD1
j_gene: TRBJ1-5
abundance: .
v_gene: TRBV6-5

CDR3nt: TGTGCCAGCAGATCCGAGACAGGCAACTATGGCTACACCTTC
CDR3aa: CASRSETGNYGYTF
d_gene: .
j_gene: TRBJ1-2
abundance: .
v_gene: TRBV12-3/TRBV12-4

CDR3nt: TGTGCCTGGAGTTCGGGGGTCGGGGCCAACGTCCTGACTTTC
CDR3aa: CAWSSGVGANVLTF
d_gene: .
j_gene: TRBJ2-6
abundance: .
v_gene: TRBV30

CDR3nt: TGTGCCAGCAGCCCGGACGCTAACTATGGCTACACCTTC
CDR3aa: CASSPDANYGYTF
d_gene: .
j_gene: TRBJ1-2
abundance: .
v_gene: TRBV7-3

CDR3nt: TGTGCCACCAGTGAGCCAGCGGGAGGGTTCAATGAGCAGTTCTTC
CDR3aa: CATSEPAGGFNEQFF
d_gene: TRBD2
j_gene: TRBJ2-1
abundance: .
v_gene: TRBV24-1

CDR3nt: TGTGCCAGCAGCCCAACAAGGGGTACGCAGTATTTT
CDR3aa: CASSPTRGTQYF
d_gene: .
j_gene: TRBJ2-3
abundance: .
v_gene: TRBV7-2

CDR3nt: TGTGCCTGGACTAGCGGGTTTAATATCGGGGAGACCCAGTACTTC
CDR3aa: CAWTSGFNIGETQYF
d_gene: TRBD2
j_gene: TRBJ2-5
abundance: .
v_gene: TRBV30

CDR3nt: TGTGCCAGCAGTTACTTTCAGGGTCAGCCCCAGCATTTT
CDR3aa: CASSYFQGQPQHF
d_gene: .
j_gene: TRBJ1-5
abundance: once
v_gene: TRBV6-2/TRBV6-3

CDR3nt: TGCGCCAGCAGCCAAGTTCTTAGCAATCAGCCCCAGCATTTT
CDR3aa: CASSQVLSNQPQHF
d_gene: .
j_gene: TRBJ1-5
abundance: .
v_gene: TRBV4-3

CDR3nt: TGCAGCGTAACCGGGACAGGTCACTACGAGCAGTACTTC
CDR3aa: CSVTGTGHYEQYF
d_gene: TRBD1
j_gene: TRBJ2-7
abundance: .
v_gene: TRBV29-1

CDR3nt: TGTGCCAGCAGCTTAGATGCAGTGAACAATGAGCAGTTCTTC
CDR3aa: CASSLDAVNNEQFF
d_gene: .
j_gene: TRBJ2-1
abundance: .
v_gene: TRBV11-2

CDR3nt: TGCAGCGTTGAATGGGCGGGAGGAGCTTTCTTT
CDR3aa: CSVEWAGGAFF
d_gene: .
j_gene: TRBJ1-1
abundance: .
v_gene: TRBV29-1

CDR3nt: TGCGCCAGCAGCCAAGATAGGACCGTAGCTTTCTACGAGCAGTACTTC
CDR3aa: CASSQDRTVAFYEQYF
d_gene: .
j_gene: TRBJ2-7
abundance: .
v_gene: TRBV4-1

CDR3nt: TGTGCCAGCAGGGCAGGGGAGTATTCACCCCTCCACTTT
CDR3aa: CASRAGEYSPLHF
d_gene: .
j_gene: TRBJ1-6
abundance: .
v_gene: TRBV7-9

CDR3nt: TGTGCCAGCTCACCCCAGACAGGAGGGAATGGCTACACCTTC
CDR3aa: CASSPQTGGNGYTF
d_gene: .
j_gene: TRBJ1-2
abundance: .
v_gene: TRBV18